The rows below give T cell receptor beta chains drawn from one sample of a study of cytomegalovirus exposure and HLA in healthy donors. Here immunoSEQ multiplex PCR was the method, and the copy in TCRdb shows in-frame clones only, minus some. Of under 100,000 clones listed, around 73% were seen once; the top ten hold 3.3%. Sequenced: PBMCs. Every receptor here comes from a man aged 50 to 60 in good health and CMV-seronegative. Each CDR3 is given with its conserved first and last residue. The D gene is left open where the match is weak. Clone size is given for some rows only: seen once, a few or many times, or a class if the clone is expanded.

>NA|TRBV2|TRBD1|TRBJ2-3
CASRTGQEDTQYF
TGTGCCAGCAGGACAGGGCAGGAGGATACGCAGTATTTT
>NA|TRBV7-9|TRBD2|TRBJ2-5
CASSPRTSAQETQYF
TGTGCCAGCAGCCCGAGGACTAGCGCGCAAGAGACCCAGTACTTC
>NA|TRBV7-2|NA|TRBJ1-3
CASSLGWFAGNTIYF
TGTGCCAGCAGCTTAGGGTGGTTTGCGGGAAACACCATATATTTT
>NA|TRBV4-1|NA|TRBJ1-3
CASSQGGRGRIFGNTIYF
TGCGCCAGCAGCCAAGGTGGGAGAGGGAGGATCTTTGGAAACACCATATATTTT
>NA|TRBV11-1|TRBD1|TRBJ2-4
CASSERLDRVQNIQYF
TGTGCCAGCAGCGAAAGGCTCGACAGGGTACAAAACATTCAGTACTTC
>NA|TRBV6-5|NA|TRBJ1-1
CASSYSGGGGNTEAFF
TGTGCCAGCAGTTACTCGGGCGGGGGAGGGAACACTGAAGCTTTCTTT
>NA|TRBV4-3|NA|TRBJ2-7
CASSQDNYEQYF
TGCGCCAGCAGCCAGGACAACTACGAGCAGTACTTC
>NA|TRBV19|TRBD1|TRBJ2-2
CASSPQGVAGELFF
TGTGCCAGTAGTCCGCAGGGGGTGGCCGGGGAGCTGTTTTTT
>once|TRBV6-4|TRBD1|TRBJ1-2
CASSETGQRSGYTF
TGTGCCAGCAGTGAAACGGGACAGCGGAGCGGCTACACCTTC
>NA|TRBV5-1|TRBD2|TRBJ2-2
CASSLTAGTSGGAGELFF
TGCGCCAGCAGCTTGACAGCTGGGACTAGCGGGGGAGCCGGGGAGCTGTTTTTT
>NA|TRBV5-8|NA|TRBJ2-1
CASSLVNRDEQFF
TGTGCCAGCAGCTTGGTAAACAGGGATGAGCAGTTCTTC
>once|TRBV7-3|NA|TRBJ2-3
CASSLYGGLSTDTQYF
TGTGCCAGCAGCTTGTATGGCGGGCTGAGCACAGATACGCAGTATTTT
>NA|TRBV5-1|TRBD1|TRBJ1-1
CASRSPETGGPAFF
TGCGCCAGCAGGTCTCCGGAGACAGGGGGGCCCGCTTTCTTT
>NA|TRBV11-2|NA|TRBJ1-2
CASSLVRVSNYGYTF
TGTGCCAGCAGCTTAGTACGCGTCTCTAACTATGGCTACACCTTC